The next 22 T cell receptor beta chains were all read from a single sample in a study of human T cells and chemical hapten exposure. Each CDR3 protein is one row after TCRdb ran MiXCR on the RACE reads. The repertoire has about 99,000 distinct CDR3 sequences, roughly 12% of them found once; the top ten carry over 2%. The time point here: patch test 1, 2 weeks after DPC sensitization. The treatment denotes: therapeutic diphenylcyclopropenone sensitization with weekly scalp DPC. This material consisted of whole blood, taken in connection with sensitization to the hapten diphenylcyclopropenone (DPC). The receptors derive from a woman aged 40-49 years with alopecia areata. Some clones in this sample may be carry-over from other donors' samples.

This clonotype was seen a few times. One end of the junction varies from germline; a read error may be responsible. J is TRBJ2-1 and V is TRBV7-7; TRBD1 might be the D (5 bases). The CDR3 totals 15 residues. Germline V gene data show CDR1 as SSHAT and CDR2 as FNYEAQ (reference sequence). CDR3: CASSLGARKDDEQFF. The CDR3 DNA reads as TGTGCTAGCAGCTTAGGGGCGCGGAAGGACGATGAGCAGTTCTTC.

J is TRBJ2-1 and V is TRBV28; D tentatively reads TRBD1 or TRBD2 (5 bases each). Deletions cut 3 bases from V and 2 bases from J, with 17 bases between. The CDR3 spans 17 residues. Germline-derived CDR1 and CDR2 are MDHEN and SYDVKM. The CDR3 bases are TGTGCCAGCAGTTTCCCCGACGGGGTAGGGGCCTACAATGAGCAGTTCTTC. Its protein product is CASSFPDGVGAYNEQFF.

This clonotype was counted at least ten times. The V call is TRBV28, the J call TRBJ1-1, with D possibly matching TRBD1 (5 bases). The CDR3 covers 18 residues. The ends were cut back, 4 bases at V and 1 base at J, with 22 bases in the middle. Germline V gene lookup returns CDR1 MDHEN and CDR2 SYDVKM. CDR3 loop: CASSSRPGPHRWNTEAFF. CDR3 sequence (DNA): TGTGCCAGCAGTTCTCGTCCGGGACCCCATCGGTGGAACACTGAAGCTTTCTTT.

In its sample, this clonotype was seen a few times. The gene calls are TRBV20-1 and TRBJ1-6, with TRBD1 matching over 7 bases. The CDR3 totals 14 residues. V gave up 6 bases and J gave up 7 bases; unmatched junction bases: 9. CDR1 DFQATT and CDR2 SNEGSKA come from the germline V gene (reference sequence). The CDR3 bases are TGCAGTGCGGACGAACAGGGGATCAATTCACCCCTCCACTTT. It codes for CSADEQGINSPLHF.

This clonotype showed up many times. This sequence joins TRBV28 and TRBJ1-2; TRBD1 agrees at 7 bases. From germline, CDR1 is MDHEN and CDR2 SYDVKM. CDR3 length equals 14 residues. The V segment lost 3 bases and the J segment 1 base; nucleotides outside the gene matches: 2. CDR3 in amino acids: CASSLGQLNYGYTF. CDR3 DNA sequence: TGTGCCAGCAGTTTGGGACAGCTTAACTATGGCTACACCTTC.

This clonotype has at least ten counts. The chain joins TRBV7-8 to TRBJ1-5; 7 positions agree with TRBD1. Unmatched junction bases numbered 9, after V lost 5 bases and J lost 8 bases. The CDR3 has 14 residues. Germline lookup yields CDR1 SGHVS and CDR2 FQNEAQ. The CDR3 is CASSPTGVGEPQHF. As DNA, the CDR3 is TGTGCCAGCAGCCCTACAGGGGTTGGTGAGCCCCAGCATTTT.

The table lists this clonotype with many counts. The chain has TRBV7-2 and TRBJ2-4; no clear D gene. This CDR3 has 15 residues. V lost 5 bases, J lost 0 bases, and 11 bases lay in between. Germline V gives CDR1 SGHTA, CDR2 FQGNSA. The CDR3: CASSTADLAKNIQYF. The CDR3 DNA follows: TGTGCCAGCAGCACGGCGGACCTAGCCAAAAACATTCAGTACTTC.

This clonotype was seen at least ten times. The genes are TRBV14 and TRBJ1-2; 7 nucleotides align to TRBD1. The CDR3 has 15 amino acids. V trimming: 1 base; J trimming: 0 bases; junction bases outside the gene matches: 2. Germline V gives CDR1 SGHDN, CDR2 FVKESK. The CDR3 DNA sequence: TGTGCCAGCAGCCAAGTGGACAGGACTAACTATGGCTACACCTTC. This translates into CASSQVDRTNYGYTF.

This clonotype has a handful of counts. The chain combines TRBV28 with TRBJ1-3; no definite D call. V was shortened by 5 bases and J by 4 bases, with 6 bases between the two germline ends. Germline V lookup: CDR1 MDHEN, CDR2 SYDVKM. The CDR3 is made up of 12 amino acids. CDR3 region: CASSKGGNTIYF. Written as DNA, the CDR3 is TGTGCCAGCAGTAAAGGGGGAAACACCATATATTTT.

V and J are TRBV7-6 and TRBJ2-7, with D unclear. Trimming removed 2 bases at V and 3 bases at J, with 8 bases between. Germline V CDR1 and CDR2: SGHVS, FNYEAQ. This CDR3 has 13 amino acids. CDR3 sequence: CASSLTSVYEQYF. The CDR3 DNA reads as TGTGCCAGCAGCTTAACGTCGGTCTACGAGCAGTACTTC.

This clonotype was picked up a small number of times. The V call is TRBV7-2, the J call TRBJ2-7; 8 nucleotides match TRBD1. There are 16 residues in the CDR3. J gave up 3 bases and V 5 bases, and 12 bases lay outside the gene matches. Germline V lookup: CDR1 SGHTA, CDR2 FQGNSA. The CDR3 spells CASSSPGQGGSYEQYF. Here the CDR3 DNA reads TGTGCCAGCAGCAGCCCCGGACAGGGTGGAAGCTACGAGCAGTACTTC.

CDR3 protein: CASSGTVGNQPQHF. The DNA of the CDR3 is TGTGCCAGCAGTGGGACAGTGGGCAATCAGCCCCAGCATTTT. V and J are TRBV28 and TRBJ1-5, with 7 bases lining up with TRBD1. The CDR3 runs 14 residues. J lost 2 bases, V lost 5 bases, and 3 bases had no gene match. Germline loops: CDR1 MDHEN, CDR2 SYDVKM.

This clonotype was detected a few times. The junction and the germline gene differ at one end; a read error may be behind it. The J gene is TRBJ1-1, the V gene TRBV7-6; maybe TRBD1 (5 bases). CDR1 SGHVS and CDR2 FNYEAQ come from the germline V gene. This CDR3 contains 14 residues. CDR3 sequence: CVSSPSTDTSEAFF. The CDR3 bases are TGTGTCAGCAGCCCATCGACAGACACGAGTGAAGCTTTCTTT.

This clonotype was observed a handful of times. CDR3 nucleotides: TGTGCCACCAGTGATGTTACACAACTACAAGAGACCCAGTACTTC. Its protein is CATSDVTQLQETQYF. J is TRBJ2-5 and V is TRBV24-1; D remains ambiguous. The CDR3 covers 15 residues. Germline V gene sequence: CDR1 KGHDR, CDR2 SFDVKD. V gave up 3 bases and J gave up 2 bases, with 12 bases separating them.

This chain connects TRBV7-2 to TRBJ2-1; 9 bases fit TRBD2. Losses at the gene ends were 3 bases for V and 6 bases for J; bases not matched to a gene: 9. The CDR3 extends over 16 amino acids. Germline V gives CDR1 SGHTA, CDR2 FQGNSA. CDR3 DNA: TGTGCCAGCAGCTTCGCGAGCGGGAGGTTAGGCAATGAGCAGTTCTTC. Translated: CASSFASGRLGNEQFF.

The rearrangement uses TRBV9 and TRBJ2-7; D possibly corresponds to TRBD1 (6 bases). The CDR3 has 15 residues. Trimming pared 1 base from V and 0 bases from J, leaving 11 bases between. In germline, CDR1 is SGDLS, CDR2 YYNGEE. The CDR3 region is CASSVYGDNSYEQYF. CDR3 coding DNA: TGTGCCAGCAGCGTATACGGGGACAACTCCTACGAGCAGTACTTC.

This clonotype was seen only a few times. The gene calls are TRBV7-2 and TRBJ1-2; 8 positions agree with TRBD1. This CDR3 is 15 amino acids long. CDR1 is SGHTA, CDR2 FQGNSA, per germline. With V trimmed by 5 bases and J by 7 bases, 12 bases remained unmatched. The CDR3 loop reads CASSLDRLTGAGYTF. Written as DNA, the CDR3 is TGTGCCAGCAGCCTAGACCGTTTGACAGGGGCTGGCTACACCTTC.

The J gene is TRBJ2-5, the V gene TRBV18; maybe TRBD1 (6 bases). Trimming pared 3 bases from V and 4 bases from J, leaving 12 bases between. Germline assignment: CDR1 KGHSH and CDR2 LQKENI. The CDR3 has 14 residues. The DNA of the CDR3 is TGTGCCAGCTCACCCACAGGGTTAGGAGAGACCCAGTACTTC. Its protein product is CASSPTGLGETQYF.

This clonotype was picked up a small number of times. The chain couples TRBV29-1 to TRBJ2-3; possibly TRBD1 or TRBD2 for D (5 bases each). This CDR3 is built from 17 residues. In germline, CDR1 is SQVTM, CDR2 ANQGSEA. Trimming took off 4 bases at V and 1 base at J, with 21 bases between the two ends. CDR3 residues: CSVVGNKRGAGTDTQYF. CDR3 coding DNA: TGCAGCGTTGTAGGGAACAAGAGAGGGGCGGGCACAGATACGCAGTATTTT.

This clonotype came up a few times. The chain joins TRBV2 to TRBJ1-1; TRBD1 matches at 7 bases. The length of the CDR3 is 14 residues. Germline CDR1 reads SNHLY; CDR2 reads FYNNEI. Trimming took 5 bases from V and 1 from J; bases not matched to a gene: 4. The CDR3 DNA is TGTGCCAGCAGTCGACAGGGACCGAACACTGAAGCTTTCTTT. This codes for CASSRQGPNTEAFF.

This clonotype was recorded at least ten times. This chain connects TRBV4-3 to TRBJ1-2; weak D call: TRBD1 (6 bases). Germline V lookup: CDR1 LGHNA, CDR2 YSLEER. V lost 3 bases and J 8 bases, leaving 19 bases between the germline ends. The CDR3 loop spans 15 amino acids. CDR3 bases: TGCGCCAGCAGCCAGCTTTACAGGGCGGGCGGAGGCTACACCTTC. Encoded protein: CASSQLYRAGGGYTF.

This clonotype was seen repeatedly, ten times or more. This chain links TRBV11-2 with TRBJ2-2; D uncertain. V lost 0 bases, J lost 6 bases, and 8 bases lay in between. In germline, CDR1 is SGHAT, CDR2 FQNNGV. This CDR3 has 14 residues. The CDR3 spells CASSLDRTAGELFF. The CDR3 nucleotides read TGTGCCAGCAGCTTAGATCGCACGGCCGGGGAGCTGTTTTTT.